The next 19 T cell receptor beta chains were all read from a single sample in a study of cytomegalovirus exposure and HLA in healthy donors. PCR involved 60 Vbeta and 13 Jbeta primers. Measured with immunoSEQ multiplex PCR; TCRdb has only the in-frame clones, and not every one. The sample has about 140,000 clones; more than 70% are singletons. Material: PBMCs. All receptors derive from a woman in her fifties or sixties in good health and CMV-seronegative.

This clone was recorded once. CDR3 in amino acids: CASSQEEGARDTQYF. As DNA, the CDR3 is TGTGCCAGCAGCCAAGAAGAGGGGGCGAGAGATACGCAGTATTTT. The genes are TRBV4-2 and TRBJ2-3, with TRBD1 matching 7 bases. CDR3 length: 15 amino acids. The ends lost 0 bases at V and 5 bases at J; junction bases unmatched: 5. Germline-derived CDR1 and CDR2 are LGHNA and YNFKEQ.

V and J are TRBV6-1 and TRBJ2-7, with D possibly being TRBD1 (5 bases). V was cut by 4 bases and J by 4 bases, with 17 bases left in between. Germline loops: CDR1 MNHNS, CDR2 SASEGT. The CDR3 is 15 amino acids. The CDR3 here is CASSVGRVPLYEQYF. CDR3 DNA sequence: TGTGCCAGCAGTGTGGGCAGGGTCCCTTTATACGAGCAGTACTTC.

This sequence joins TRBV7-2 and TRBJ2-7; D might be TRBD1 (7 bases). Germline V gene data show CDR1 as SGHTA and CDR2 as FQGNSA. V was cut by 4 bases and J by 0 bases, with 13 bases left in between. This CDR3 has 15 amino acids. This CDR3 is CASSSQGGSSYEQYF. Here the CDR3 DNA reads TGTGCCAGCAGCTCCCAGGGGGGTAGCTCCTACGAGCAGTACTTC.

The table lists this clone with a few counts. The rearrangement uses TRBV5-1 and TRBJ1-6; D not resolved. The CDR3 is 15 amino acids. Germline CDR1 is SGHRS and CDR2 is YFSETQ. V lost 0 bases, J lost 7 bases, and 11 bases lay in between. CDR3 coding DNA: TGCGCCAGCAGCTTGGAATTAGGGAGCAATTCACCCCTCCACTTT. As protein: CASSLELGSNSPLHF.

The CDR3 sequence: CAWSLGSLFYGYTF. CDR3 DNA: TGTGCCTGGAGTTTGGGCAGCCTCTTCTATGGCTACACCTTC. The chain employs TRBV30 and TRBJ1-2, with D unresolved. With 2 bases removed from V and 4 bases from J, the gap between germline ends came to 14 bases. CDR3 length equals 14 residues. Germline V lookup: CDR1 GTSNPN, CDR2 SVGIG (reference sequence).

The gene calls are TRBV7-9 and TRBJ1-2; perhaps TRBD1 as D (6 bases). This CDR3 region has 14 residues. The V end lost 5 bases, the J end lost 4 bases, and 14 bases lay between the germline ends. CDR1 is SEHNR, CDR2 FQNEAQ, per germline (reference sequence). The CDR3 protein is CASSRDTNTYGYTF. The DNA for the CDR3 is TGTGCCAGCAGCAGGGACACCAACACCTATGGCTACACCTTC. Combining the CDR3 with reference TRBV7-9 and TRBJ1-2 gives the whole variable domain DTGVSQNPRHKITKRGQNVTFRCDPISEHNRLYWYRQTLGQGPEFLTYFQNEAQLEKSRLLSDRFSAERPKGSFSTLEIQRTEQGDSAMYLCASSRDTNTYGYTFGSGTRLTVV.

This chain links TRBV6-6 with TRBJ1-1; D possibly corresponds to TRBD1 (5 bases). Germline CDR1 and CDR2: MNHNY and SVGAGI (reference sequence). Trimming took off 5 bases at V and 6 bases at J, with 10 bases between the two ends. The CDR3 spans 12 residues. The CDR3 DNA reads TGTGCCAGCAGTACATCAGGGTCTGAAGCTTTCTTT. The encoded protein is CASSTSGSEAFF.

V gene TRBV11-2 combines with J gene TRBJ1-4, with TRBD1 as a possible D gene (5 bases). CDR1 and CDR2 from the germline V gene are SGHAT and FQNNGV. The CDR3 contains 16 residues. The V end lost 0 bases, the J end lost 6 bases, and 14 bases lay between the germline ends. The CDR3 reads CASSLDSLGDYEKLFF. CDR3 DNA: TGTGCCAGCAGCTTAGATTCACTAGGGGACTATGAAAAACTGTTTTTT.

The chain links TRBV19 to TRBJ1-3, with no clear D. V lost 7 bases to trimming and J lost 0 bases, with 10 bases between them. The CDR3 length is 14 residues. Germline V gives CDR1 LNHDA, CDR2 SQIVND (reference sequence). The CDR3 reads CASNPGYSGNTIYF. CDR3 nucleotides: TGTGCCAGTAACCCAGGCTACTCTGGAAACACCATATATTTT.

The V and J genes are TRBV4-1 and TRBJ2-3, with TRBD2 identical over 9 bases. V was pared by 6 bases and J by 1 base, with 11 bases of the junction left unmatched. The length of the CDR3 is 17 residues. Germline CDR1 and CDR2: MGHRA and YSYEKL. Written as DNA, the CDR3 is TGCGCCAGCAGTACCGGACTAGCGAACCGGCGCACAGATACGCAGTATTTT. Translated, it gives CASSTGLANRRTDTQYF.

As concerns this clone: The sample holds other DNA sequences that translate to the same CDR3. The V gene is TRBV6-5, the J gene TRBJ1-2; possibly TRBD1 for D (6 bases). The CDR3 extends over 12 amino acids. The germline gives CDR1 MNHEY, CDR2 SVGAGI. Trimming shortened V by 2 bases and J by 8 bases, and 9 bases separated the two germline ends. Written as DNA, the CDR3 is TGTGCCAGCAGTTACGCGGGGGGCGGCTACACCTTC. Translation gives CASSYAGGGYTF.

This sequence joins TRBV5-1 and TRBJ2-3, with 8 positions matching TRBD2. The CDR3 is 15 amino acids. Per germline, CDR1 SGHRS and CDR2 YFSETQ. The V segment lost 7 bases and the J segment 2 bases; nucleotides outside the gene matches: 9. CDR3 DNA: TGCGCCAGCTCAGACACGGGGGGGTCCACAGATACGCAGTATTTT. This translates into CASSDTGGSTDTQYF.

The count of this clone is one. V gene TRBV29-1 combines with J gene TRBJ2-5; 9 bases are shared with TRBD1. Germline trimming cut 7 bases from V and 4 bases from J; bases unmatched to any gene: 7. This CDR3 has 13 amino acids. CDR1 SQVTM and CDR2 ANQGSEA come from the germline V gene. CDR3 amino acids: CSARDRVGETQYF. CDR3 nucleotides: TGCAGCGCTCGGGACAGGGTGGGAGAGACCCAGTACTTC.

The genes are TRBV29-1 and TRBJ2-1; D is perhaps TRBD1 (6 bases). Trimming removed 0 bases at V and 8 bases at J, with 20 bases between. CDR1 SQVTM and CDR2 ANQGSEA come from the germline V gene. The CDR3 runs 16 residues. The CDR3 spells CSVEDPDSPRRDEQFF. The DNA of the CDR3 is TGCAGCGTTGAAGATCCGGACAGCCCCCGTCGGGATGAGCAGTTCTTC.

The count of this clone is one. CDR3 region: CASSQGIGDRGLGGYTF. CDR3 DNA sequence: TGCGCCAGCAGCCAAGGGATCGGGGACAGGGGGCTCGGAGGCTACACCTTC. V gene TRBV4-3 combines with J gene TRBJ1-2, with 12 bases aligning to TRBD1. The junction had 11 bases not matched to a gene; V was cut back by 1 base and J by 8 bases. Per germline, CDR1 LGHNA and CDR2 YSLEER. There are 17 residues in the CDR3.

V usage is TRBV28 and J usage is TRBJ2-2; 9 nucleotides agree with TRBD1. This CDR3 has 15 amino acids. Germline CDR1 MDHEN, CDR2 SYDVKM. V gave up 8 bases and J gave up 3 bases; unmatched junction bases: 7. DNA of the CDR3: TGTGCCAGCCAAACGGGACAGGGTGACACCGGGGAGCTGTTTTTT. This encodes CASQTGQGDTGELFF. Full variable domain (missing parts from reference TRBV28 and TRBJ2-2): DVKVTQSSRYLVKRTGEKVFLECVQDMDHENMFWYRQDPGLGLRLIYFSYDVKMKEKGDIPEGYSVSREKKERFSLILESASTNQTSMYLCASQTGQGDTGELFFGEGSRLTVL.

The chain employs TRBV19 and TRBJ2-3; the match to TRBD2 covers 10 bases. Germline loops: CDR1 LNHDA, CDR2 SQIVND (reference sequence). The CDR3 runs to 14 residues. V trimming: 7 bases; J trimming: 6 bases; junction bases outside the gene matches: 7. The DNA of the CDR3 is TGTGCCAGTACCATAGCGGGGGGCTTTGATACGCAGTATTTT. Translated, it gives CASTIAGGFDTQYF.

This chain uses TRBV5-1 with TRBJ1-1, with D perhaps matching TRBD1 (6 bases). Germline loops: CDR1 SGHRS, CDR2 YFSETQ. The CDR3 contains 15 residues. V lost 3 bases, J lost 1 base, and 13 bases lay in between. The CDR3 is CASSSGGGQNTEAFF. CDR3 DNA sequence: TGCGCCAGCAGCTCTGGTGGGGGCCAGAACACTGAAGCTTTCTTT.

The chain links TRBV29-1 to TRBJ2-1, with 9 nucleotides matching TRBD2. Germline assignment: CDR1 SQVTM and CDR2 ANQGSEA. The CDR3 runs 14 residues. V lost 5 bases and J lost 2; bases outside the gene matches: 4. The CDR3 is CSVQSSGAYNEQFF. The CDR3 DNA is TGCAGCGTTCAATCTAGCGGGGCCTACAATGAGCAGTTCTTC.